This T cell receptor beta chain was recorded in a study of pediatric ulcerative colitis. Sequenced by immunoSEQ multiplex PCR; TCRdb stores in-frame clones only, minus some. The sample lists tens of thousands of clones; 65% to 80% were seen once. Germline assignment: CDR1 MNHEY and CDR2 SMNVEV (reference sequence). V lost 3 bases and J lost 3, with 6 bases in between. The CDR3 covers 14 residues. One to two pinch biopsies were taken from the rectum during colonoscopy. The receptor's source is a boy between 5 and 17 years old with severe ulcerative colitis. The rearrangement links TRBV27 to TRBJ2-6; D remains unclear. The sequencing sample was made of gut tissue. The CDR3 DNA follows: TGTGCCAGCAGTTTGCAAGGTGGGGCCAACGTCCTGACTTTC. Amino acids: CASSLQGGANVLTF.